The 20 T cell receptor beta chains reported below all come from one sample, sequenced in a study of beta chain features in type 1 diabetes. Study outcomes and limitations: Across all four CD4+ subsets, people with type 1 diabetes showed modestly shorter TCRB CDR3s.

Every isolated RNA sample was fully reverse transcribed, so sequencing captured expressed TCRB transcripts. Here immunoSEQ multiplex PCR was the method, and the copy in TCRdb shows in-frame clones only, minus some. This repertoire shows 400,000 or so clones, 9.6% found once; its top ten account for about 0.6%. Their cognate antigens are unknown. The sequenced sample was central memory CD4+ T cells from blood. The receptors shown here come from a man aged 25-40 years with type 1 diabetes.

This chain joins TRBV7-3 and TRBJ2-7, with 7 bases identical to TRBD2. The CDR3 runs 16 residues. The ends lost 5 bases at V and 0 bases at J; junction bases unmatched: 10. Per the germline V gene, CDR1 is SGHTA and CDR2 is FQGTGA. CDR3 protein: CASSEKLAGVSYEQYF. CDR3 DNA: TGTGCCAGCAGCGAAAAACTCGCGGGAGTCTCCTACGAGCAGTACTTC.

This clone was found a few times. The J gene is TRBJ1-1, the V gene TRBV11-2; D perhaps matches TRBD1 (6 bases). The germline CDR1 and CDR2 sequences are SGHAT and FQNNGV. This CDR3 has 12 residues. Trimming took 5 bases from V and 4 from J, leaving 8 bases between them. DNA for the CDR3: TGTGCCAGCAGCCAACAGGGCACTGAAGCTTTCTTT. It codes for CASSQQGTEAFF.

This clone was seen a few times. J is TRBJ2-7 and V is TRBV7-6; TRBD1 might be the D (6 bases). Germline lookup yields CDR1 SGHVS and CDR2 FNYEAQ. There are 13 residues in the CDR3. Between the trimmed V and J ends, which lost 2 bases and 5 bases, there was a span of 10 bases. CDR3 in DNA: TGTGCCAGCAGCTTACAGGGGACCGACGAGCAGTACTTC. It encodes CASSLQGTDEQYF.

This clone was observed a few times. The chain recombines TRBV5-1 with TRBJ1-2; D unresolved. V was pared by 5 bases and J by 2 bases, with 7 bases between. The CDR3 covers 12 residues. Germline V gene lookup returns CDR1 SGHRS and CDR2 YFSETQ. The CDR3 DNA reads as TGCGCCAGCAGTGGAGCCAACTATGGCTACACCTTC. Protein: CASSGANYGYTF.

The chain uses TRBV5-1 and TRBJ2-2; TRBD2 might be the D (6 bases). The CDR3 is 14 amino acids. CDR1 and CDR2 (germline): SGHRS, YFSETQ. The germline V and J ends were trimmed by 1 base and 6 bases, with 10 bases remaining between them. The CDR3 region has the DNA TGCGCCAGCAGCTTGTACGGGAGCCCCGGGGAGCTGTTTTTT. This codes for CASSLYGSPGELFF. Full variable domain (rest looked up from reference TRBV5-1 and TRBJ2-2): KAGVTQTPRYLIKTRGQQVTLSCSPISGHRSVSWYQQTPGQGLQFLFEYFSETQRNKGNFPGRFSGRQFSNSRSEMNVSTLELGDSALYLCASSLYGSPGELFFGEGSRLTVL.

This clone has more than one count but fewer than ten. This chain uses TRBV6-6 with TRBJ2-5, with 7 bases that match TRBD1. The CDR3 is 14 residues long. Germline trimming cut 8 bases from V and 4 bases from J; bases unmatched to any gene: 10. Looked up from germline, CDR1 is MNHNY and CDR2 is SVGAGI (reference sequence). CDR3 nucleotide sequence: TGTGCCAGCGCGACGGGCAGGGACAGAGAGACCCAGTACTTC. Protein: CASATGRDRETQYF.

This clone turned up a few times. The identical CDR3 is also encoded by other nucleotide sequences in the sample. The CDR3 region is CASSSPNTEAFF. In DNA form, the CDR3 reads TGTGCCAGCAGCTCGCCTAACACTGAAGCTTTCTTT. The rearrangement links TRBV5-4 to TRBJ1-1, with D unresolved. Germline V CDR1 and CDR2: SGHNT, YYREEE (reference sequence). Deletions cut 3 bases from V and 2 bases from J, with 5 bases between. The CDR3 totals 12 residues.

This clone has just a few counts. This chain uses TRBV4-2 with TRBJ1-5; 7 bases line up with TRBD1. The V gene's germline CDR1 is LGHNA and CDR2 YNFKEQ. V shed 0 bases and J 9 bases; nucleotides not matched to a gene: 11. The CDR3 covers 16 residues. The CDR3 DNA reads as TGTGCCAGCAGCCAAGATCCGGACAGGTTGGATCGGCCCCAGCATTTT. Protein sequence: CASSQDPDRLDRPQHF.

This clone was detected only a few times. V and J are TRBV7-8 and TRBJ2-1; 8 bases line up with TRBD2. With 5 bases clipped from V and 11 bases from J, the junction kept 5 bases outside the gene matches. The CDR3 loop spans 12 amino acids. In germline, CDR1 is SGHVS, CDR2 FQNEAQ. CDR3 nucleotide sequence: TGTGCCAGCAGCCGTAGCGGGGCCAAGCAGTTCTTC. Its protein is CASSRSGAKQFF.

This clone showed up many times. This chain connects TRBV10-3 to TRBJ2-2; D is uncertain. Germline loops: CDR1 ENHRY, CDR2 SYGVKD. Trimming took 0 bases from V and 5 from J, leaving 13 bases between them. The CDR3 totals 16 residues. The CDR3 protein is CAISESNGLGTGELFF. In DNA form, the CDR3 reads TGTGCCATCAGTGAGTCTAACGGCTTGGGAACCGGGGAGCTGTTTTTT.

The chain combines TRBV19 with TRBJ1-2; maybe TRBD1 (5 bases). Per the germline V gene, CDR1 is LNHDA and CDR2 is SQIVND (reference sequence). Between the trimmed V and J ends, which lost 7 bases and 3 bases, there was a span of 18 bases. The CDR3 spans 15 residues. The chain's CDR3 is CASNAGRRDDYGYTF. In DNA form, the CDR3 reads TGTGCCAGTAATGCTGGCCGGAGGGACGACTATGGCTACACCTTC.

This clone was counted only a few times. The chain is built from TRBV13 and TRBJ2-5, with 11 bases that match TRBD2. Germline values: CDR1 PRHDT, CDR2 FYEKMQ (reference sequence). Trimming took 5 bases from V and 4 from J; bases not matched to a gene: 9. The CDR3 is 16 amino acids. The chain's CDR3 is CASSPARTSGGETQYF. The CDR3 DNA reads TGTGCCAGCAGCCCCGCCAGAACTAGCGGGGGAGAGACCCAGTACTTC.

As regards this clone: The identical CDR3 is also encoded by other nucleotide sequences in the sample. The chain couples TRBV27 to TRBJ2-5, with D tentatively TRBD2 (5 bases). V was trimmed by 8 bases and J by 2 bases, leaving 9 bases between them. This CDR3 spans 12 amino acids. Germline CDR1 reads MNHEY; CDR2 reads SMNVEV (reference sequence). DNA for the CDR3: TGTGCCAGCCGTAGGGAGCAAGAGACCCAGTACTTC. Translated, it gives CASRREQETQYF.

This chain joins TRBV28 and TRBJ2-3, with TRBD1 matching 12 bases. The V segment lost 2 bases and the J segment 6 bases; nucleotides outside the gene matches: 6. Per germline, CDR1 MDHEN and CDR2 SYDVKM. This CDR3 spans 16 amino acids. The CDR3: CASSLLGTGGLDTQYF. CDR3 nucleotides: TGTGCCAGCAGTTTACTCGGGACAGGGGGCTTGGATACGCAGTATTTT.

This clone was seen many times. Other DNA variants within this sample encode the same CDR3. The V gene is TRBV2, the J gene TRBJ2-7; tentative D call: TRBD1 (5 bases). Germline V lookup: CDR1 SNHLY, CDR2 FYNNEI. The CDR3 is 12 residues long. V lost 3 bases and J 3 bases, leaving 6 bases between the germline ends. The CDR3 nucleotides read TGTGCCAGCAGTGAGCAGGGCTACGAGCAGTACTTC. Its translation: CASSEQGYEQYF.

This clone was seen repeatedly, ten times or more. The chain carries TRBV29-1 and TRBJ2-4; TRBD2 is a possible D gene (6 bases). The germline V gene has CDR1 SQVTM and CDR2 ANQGSEA. The CDR3 runs 14 residues. Trimming removed 8 bases from V and 1 base from J, with 15 bases in between. Here the CDR3 DNA reads TGCAGCCATATGGGGGGTACGGCCAAAAACATTCAGTACTTC. Protein product: CSHMGGTAKNIQYF.

CDR3 residues: CASSYTSRTEENEQFF. The CDR3 nucleotides read TGTGCCAGCAGTTACACTTCCCGGACAGAGGAGAATGAGCAGTTCTTC. V is TRBV6-5 and J is TRBJ2-1; D is perhaps TRBD1 (6 bases). The CDR3 sequence is 16 residues long. Trimming left V 2 bases short and J 7 bases short, with 18 bases between. CDR1 MNHEY and CDR2 SVGAGI come from the germline V gene.

In its sample, this clone was seen a few times. The chain employs TRBV7-2 and TRBJ2-2; D not resolved. Between the trimmed V and J ends, which lost 1 base and 8 bases, there was a span of 8 bases. Germline loops: CDR1 SGHTA, CDR2 FQGNSA. The CDR3 length is 13 residues. The CDR3 loop is CASSLVVRGELFF. Written as DNA, the CDR3 is TGTGCCAGCAGCTTAGTTGTGAGAGGGGAGCTGTTTTTT.

This clone has more than one count but fewer than ten. J is TRBJ2-7 and V is TRBV7-6, with 8 nucleotides matching TRBD2. Germline assignment: CDR1 SGHVS and CDR2 FNYEAQ. Trimming cost V 1 base and J 2 bases; bases outside gene matches: 1. CDR3 length: 14 amino acids. The CDR3 sequence is CASSLGSGTYEQYF. The CDR3, as DNA: TGTGCCAGCAGCTTAGGTAGCGGGACCTACGAGCAGTACTTC.

The chain uses TRBV18 and TRBJ1-2; no clear D. The germline CDR1 and CDR2 sequences are KGHSH and LQKENI. The length of the CDR3 is 16 residues. Between the trimmed V and J ends, which lost 4 bases and 1 base, there was a span of 16 bases. In DNA form, the CDR3 reads TGTGCCAGCTCACTGTCACAAGGGTCGTTTAACTATGGCTACACCTTC. Translated: CASSLSQGSFNYGYTF.